This T cell receptor (beta chain) was recovered during a study of blood T cell repertoires in COVID-19. In the study overall: T cells, B-cell-depleted T cells, or PBMCs supplied cDNA or gDNA.

Original methodology: Amplification of reference gene primers was used by the study to estimate nucleated cell counts. The table came from immunoSEQ multiplex PCR; TCRdb's copy has only in-frame clones and leaves some out. The V and J calls and clone size are taken from that table; D and trimming were inferred from the DNA. The table lists nearly 250,000 clones, 86% of them singletons. Cohorts were based on clinical histories the participants reported. Symptom resolution, clearance, or two negative PCRs marked the recovered donors of Cohort 3. The sample taken for sequencing was PBMCs or T cells enriched from blood (not recorded which). The clonotype comes from a woman aged 45 to 65 who had recovered from COVID-19.

The CDR3 bases are TGTGCCAGCAGCCATCCCATCGCGGTGACCCAGTACTTC. As protein: CASSHPIAVTQYF. This chain joins TRBV3-1 (or the pseudogene TRBV3-2) and TRBJ2-5; D gene ambiguous. Trimming cost V 3 bases and J 7 bases, with 12 bases left between them. Germline-derived CDR1 and CDR2 are LGHDT and YNNKEL (reference sequence). The CDR3 is made up of 13 amino acids.